This is a list of T cell receptor beta chains from one sample in a study of T cells in Graves' hyperthyroidism and ophthalmopathy. Using its own MiXCR run on the multiplex PCR reads, TCRdb lists one record per CDR3 protein. The top ten hold around 32% of the sample, which has more than 500,000 distinct CDR3 sequences, about 15% seen once. Sample: blood. The receptor set was obtained from a woman aged 30 to 39 with Graves' ophthalmopathy. CDR3s include the opening cysteine and the closing phenylalanine or tryptophan. The order of the fields is J gene, clone size, D gene, V gene, CDR3 DNA, CDR3 protein. The D gene is left open where the match is weak. Clone size, where shown, is once, few, many, or a class for clones that have expanded.

J: TRBJ2-4
size: few
D: TRBD2
V: TRBV7-9
DNA: TGTGCCAGCAGCCCCCCCGGCGGGAGGGTCTTTTCCAAAAACATTCAGTACTTC
CDR3: CASSPPGGRVFSKNIQYF

J: TRBJ2-3
size: few
D: TRBD2
V: TRBV20-1
DNA: TGCAGTGCTACTAGCGGGAGAACAGATACGCAGTATTTT
CDR3: CSATSGRTDTQYF

J: TRBJ2-7
size: few
D: TRBD1
V: TRBV6-5
DNA: TGTGCCAGCAGTTACAGGAGGCAGGGGGACTCCTACGAGCAGTACTTC
CDR3: CASSYRRQGDSYEQYF

J: TRBJ2-6
size: NA
D: NA
V: TRBV19
DNA: TGTGCCAGTAGCCAGGGGGGGGGCTCTCGGGCCAACGTCCTGACTTTC
CDR3: CASSQGGGSRANVLTF

J: TRBJ2-1
size: many
D: TRBD2
V: TRBV6-2/TRBV6-3
DNA: TGTGCCAGCAGGACTAGCGGGAGCTCTGGGAATGAGCAGTTCTTC
CDR3: CASRTSGSSGNEQFF

J: TRBJ1-3
size: few
D: NA
V: TRBV29-1
DNA: TGCAGCGTTGGAGGTGGAAACACCATATATTTT
CDR3: CSVGGGNTIYF

J: TRBJ2-7
size: NA
D: TRBD2
V: TRBV27
DNA: TGTGCCAGCAGTGTCCTTTTAGCGGGAGGGAGCTACGAGCAGTACTTC
CDR3: CASSVLLAGGSYEQYF

J: TRBJ2-1
size: many
D: NA
V: TRBV6-2/TRBV6-3
DNA: TGTGCCAGCAGTCATAGTCCTACACTTTACAATGAGCAGTTCTTC
CDR3: CASSHSPTLYNEQFF

J: TRBJ1-1
size: many
D: NA
V: TRBV5-1
DNA: TGCGCCAGCAGCTTGGACACTGAAGCTTTCTTT
CDR3: CASSLDTEAFF

J: TRBJ2-7
size: NA
D: TRBD2
V: TRBV4-1
DNA: TGCGCCAGCAGCCAAGATTTCCCTAGCGGGGTAGCCTACGAGCAGTACTTC
CDR3: CASSQDFPSGVAYEQYF

J: TRBJ2-5
size: NA
D: NA
V: TRBV30
DNA: TGTGCCTGTTTGGGGGACTTACAAGAGACCCAGTACTTC
CDR3: CACLGDLQETQYF

J: TRBJ2-7
size: few
D: NA
V: TRBV6-2/TRBV6-3
DNA: TGTGCCAGCAGGCCCTACAGGGACTCGGACGAGCAGTACTTC
CDR3: CASRPYRDSDEQYF

J: TRBJ1-2
size: many
D: NA
V: TRBV20-1
DNA: TGCAGTGCTAGAGCAGGGAACTATGGCTACACCTTC
CDR3: CSARAGNYGYTF

J: TRBJ2-1
size: NA
D: NA
V: TRBV4-1
DNA: TGCGCCAGCAGCCAGAGAAGCTCCTACAATGAGCAGTTCTTC
CDR3: CASSQRSSYNEQFF

J: TRBJ2-6
size: few
D: NA
V: TRBV7-3
DNA: TGTGCCAGCAGCCCCTCGGGGGCCACCTCTGGGGCCAACGTCCTGACTTTC
CDR3: CASSPSGATSGANVLTF